This section outlines one T cell receptor (beta chain) sequence together with its context. Its antigen remains unknown. The data are from a study of cytomegalovirus exposure and HLA in healthy donors. With 60 Vbeta and 13 Jbeta primers, the PCR was carried out. Some clones are missing from TCRdb's copy, which holds only in-frame ones; the method was immunoSEQ multiplex PCR. Here the sample spans some 140,000 clones, 73% being singletons. Regarding the study as a whole: Diagnosis of cytomegalovirus status made by the classifier reportedly showed high specificity and sensitivity. Prior analysis indicated that the majority of TCR beta V segments exhibited productivity approximately 90% or approximately 30% of the time.

The CDR3 consists of 12 residues. The germline gives CDR1 SEHNR, CDR2 FQNEAQ (reference sequence). Trimming removed 5 bases from V and 3 bases from J, with 8 bases in between. The TCR sequence derives from a woman in her thirties or forties in good health and CMV-seronegative. Sequences were obtained from PBMCs. The chain joins TRBV7-9 to TRBJ2-7; a possible D gene is TRBD1 (6 bases). DNA for the CDR3: TGTGCCAGCAGCCTACAGGGCTACGAGCAGTACTTC. It yields the protein CASSLQGYEQYF.